These 26 T cell receptor beta chains came from one sample sequenced in a study of blood T cell repertoires in COVID-19. Profiling relied on immunoSEQ multiplex PCR, and the TCRdb table lists in-frame clones only, not all of them. This table holds more than 95,000 clones, about nine tenths found once. The specimen was peripheral blood. The receptor source for this set is a human donor in a cohort sampled during active COVID-19.

CDR3 region: CAGRDTARYEQYF. CDR3 coding DNA: TGTGCCGGGAGGGACACAGCACGCTACGAGCAGTACTTC. The V gene is TRBV2, the J gene TRBJ2-7; D perhaps matches TRBD2 (7 bases). Germline V gene lookup returns CDR1 SNHLY and CDR2 FYNNEI. This CDR3 spans 13 amino acids. V gave up 11 bases and J gave up 3 bases, with 17 bases separating them. The complete variable domain, with remaining parts taken from reference TRBV2 and TRBJ2-7, reads EPEVTQTPSHQVTQMGQEVILRCVPISNHLYFYWYRQILGQKVEFLVSFYNNEISEKSEIFDDQFSVERPDGSNFTLKIRSTKLEDSAMYFCAGRDTARYEQYFGPGTRLTVT.

The chain combines TRBV5-1 with TRBJ2-1; the D gene is possibly TRBD2 (6 bases). V lost 3 bases, J lost 8 bases, and 15 bases lay in between. The CDR3 loop spans 14 amino acids. CDR1 is SGHRS, CDR2 YFSETQ, per germline. The CDR3 DNA reads TGCGCCAGCAGCTGGCGGGGTACGGTCGATGAGCAGTTCTTC. This sequence encodes CASSWRGTVDEQFF.

CDR3 loop: CASGRDIANYGYTF. CDR3 sequence (DNA): TGTGCCAGCGGACGGGACATTGCCAACTATGGCTACACCTTC. The chain has TRBV6-5 and TRBJ1-2; D perhaps matches TRBD1 (6 bases). The V gene's germline CDR1 is MNHEY and CDR2 SVGAGI. Trimming took 8 bases from V and 2 from J, leaving 15 bases between them. The CDR3 has 14 amino acids.

V gene TRBV11-2 combines with J gene TRBJ2-1; maybe TRBD2 (5 bases). The CDR3 runs to 12 residues. Deletions cut 1 base from V and 9 bases from J, with 7 bases between. Germline CDR1 SGHAT, CDR2 FQNNGV. In DNA, the CDR3 is TGTGCCAGCAGCTTAGTTGAGGGTGAGCAGTTCTTC. Translated, it gives CASSLVEGEQFF. The whole variable domain, remainder taken from reference TRBV11-2 and TRBJ2-1, is EAGVAQSPRYKIIEKRQSVAFWCNPISGHATLYWYQQILGQGPKLLIQFQNNGVVDDSQLPKDRFSAERLKGVDSTLKIQPAKLEDSAVYLCASSLVEGEQFFGPGTRLTVL.

This chain connects TRBV19 to TRBJ2-7, with D possibly being TRBD2 (6 bases). Deletions cut 3 bases from V and 12 bases from J, with 21 bases between. CDR3 length: 14 amino acids. Per germline, CDR1 LNHDA and CDR2 SQIVND (reference sequence). Here the CDR3 reads CASSIRIEDYPRYF. The CDR3 coding sequence is TGTGCCAGTAGTATTAGGATAGAGGACTACCCTCGGTACTTC. Combining the CDR3 with reference TRBV19 and TRBJ2-7 gives the whole variable domain DGGITQSPKYLFRKEGQNVTLSCEQNLNHDAMYWYRQDPGQGLRLIYYSQIVNDFQKGDIAEGYSVSREKKESFPLTVTSAQKNPTAFYLCASSIRIEDYPRYFGPGTRLTVT.

V and J are TRBV2 and TRBJ2-7; 8 bases line up with TRBD2. Germline-derived CDR1 and CDR2 are SNHLY and FYNNEI. The length of the CDR3 is 15 residues. V shed 1 base, J shed 3 bases, and the junction held 5 bases outside the gene matches. The CDR3 DNA sequence: TGTGCCAGCAGTGAAGGGGCAGCGGGAGTCTACGAGCAGTACTTC. This codes for CASSEGAAGVYEQYF.

The V call is TRBV7-6, the J call TRBJ2-3; 7 positions agree with TRBD2. V trimming: 5 bases; J trimming: 0 bases; junction bases outside the gene matches: 17. The CDR3 is 19 residues long. CDR1 is SGHVS, CDR2 FNYEAQ, per germline. The CDR3 spells CASSHPQFSSGPSTDTQYF. CDR3 nucleotide sequence: TGTGCCAGCAGCCACCCACAGTTTAGTAGCGGGCCTAGCACAGATACGCAGTATTTT.

In DNA form, the CDR3 reads TGTGCCAGCAGCAAAGAGGACAGGGCCGCTACGAACACCGGGGAGCTGTTTTTT. This gives the protein CASSKEDRAATNTGELFF. The V gene is TRBV21-1, the J gene TRBJ2-2; the D call in the table, TRBD1, was not verified against the DNA. TRBV21-1 is shown as a pseudogene. The CDR3 has 18 residues.

The V and J genes are TRBV27 and TRBJ2-7, with TRBD1 matching 8 bases. The germline V gene has CDR1 MNHEY and CDR2 SMNVEV (reference sequence). The V gene end was trimmed by 5 bases and the J gene end by 3 bases; junction bases not matched to a gene: 6. The CDR3 is 14 amino acids. CDR3 residues: CASSTPTGGYEQYF. CDR3 DNA: TGTGCCAGCAGTACGCCTACAGGGGGCTACGAGCAGTACTTC.

This CDR3 reads CATSKGAANYGYTF. The CDR3 nucleotides read TGTGCCACCAGTAAGGGGGCGGCTAACTATGGCTACACCTTC. V usage is TRBV24-1 and J usage is TRBJ1-2, with TRBD1 identical over 7 bases. Losses at the gene ends were 6 bases for V and 0 bases for J; bases not matched to a gene: 3. CDR3 size: 14 residues. Looked up from germline, CDR1 is KGHDR and CDR2 is SFDVKD.

The chain links TRBV5-6 to TRBJ2-7; 8 bases line up with TRBD2. CDR3 length: 13 amino acids. Germline CDR1 and CDR2: SGHDT and YYEEEE. V trimming: 4 bases; J trimming: 7 bases; junction bases outside the gene matches: 7. This CDR3 reads CASSRGGGREQYF. The CDR3 coding sequence is TGTGCCAGCAGCCGGGGGGGCGGCAGGGAGCAGTACTTC. Full variable domain (outside the CDR3, taken from reference TRBV5-6 and TRBJ2-7): DAGVTQSPTHLIKTRGQQVTLRCSPKSGHDTVSWYQQALGQGPQFIFQYYEEEERQRGNFPDRFSGHQFPNYSSELNVNALLLGDSALYLCASSRGGGREQYFGPGTRLTVT.

In its sample, this clone was seen a few times. The gene calls are TRBV3-1 (or the pseudogene TRBV3-2) and TRBJ1-2; a possible D gene is TRBD1 (6 bases). Germline CDR1 reads LGHDT; CDR2 reads YNNKEL (reference sequence). This CDR3 is built from 13 residues. Trimming pared 4 bases from V and 8 bases from J, leaving 14 bases between. The CDR3: CASSLGTNGGYTF. In nucleotides, the CDR3 is TGTGCCAGCAGCCTCGGGACAAACGGGGGCTACACCTTC.

This chain connects TRBV5-1 to TRBJ1-1, with 9 nucleotides matching TRBD1. Per germline, CDR1 SGHRS and CDR2 YFSETQ. Losses at the gene ends were 4 bases for V and 6 bases for J; bases not matched to a gene: 16. The CDR3 runs 17 residues. CDR3 DNA: TGCGCCAGCAGCCGCAGCACCTCCGGGACAGGGTTACCTGAAGCTTTCTTT. It translates to CASSRSTSGTGLPEAFF.

The chain carries TRBV6-6 and TRBJ1-5, with 8 nucleotides matching TRBD1. This CDR3 has 15 amino acids. Germline-derived CDR1 and CDR2 are MNHNY and SVGAGI (reference sequence). V gave up 5 bases and J gave up 9 bases; unmatched junction bases: 12. CDR3 in DNA: TGTGCCAGCAGTCAGCCTGACTCAGGGGGCTTGCCCCAGCATTTT. Its translation: CASSQPDSGGLPQHF.

The gene calls are TRBV5-6 and TRBJ2-7; D perhaps matches TRBD2 (5 bases). Looked up from germline, CDR1 is SGHDT and CDR2 is YYEEEE. Trimming took 5 bases from V and 1 from J, leaving 13 bases between them. The CDR3 covers 14 residues. For the CDR3, the DNA is TGTGCCAGCAGTGAAAGAGGGCGTTCCTACGAGCAGTACTTC. Residues: CASSERGRSYEQYF.

The chain couples TRBV9 to TRBJ2-3, with 9 positions matching TRBD2. Trimming cost V 2 bases and J 4 bases; bases outside gene matches: 2. CDR1 is SGDLS, CDR2 YYNGEE, per germline. This CDR3 has 14 residues. CDR3: CASSVGGGADTQYF. The CDR3 region has the DNA TGTGCCAGCAGCGTCGGCGGGGGGGCAGATACGCAGTATTTT.

This clone was seen a few times. The chain employs TRBV29-1 and TRBJ1-1; TRBD1 matches at 7 bases. CDR3 length: 13 residues. The V segment lost 6 bases and the J segment 4 bases; nucleotides outside the gene matches: 8. The germline V gene has CDR1 SQVTM and CDR2 ANQGSEA. CDR3 region: CSVEQGMGTEAFF. The CDR3 DNA sequence: TGCAGCGTAGAACAGGGGATGGGCACTGAAGCTTTCTTT.

The chain uses TRBV11-2 and TRBJ2-7; D gene unclear. The CDR3 is 13 residues long. The V end was cut by 1 base, the J end by 3 bases, with 7 bases between. Germline V gives CDR1 SGHAT, CDR2 FQNNGV. The CDR3 is CASSLASGYEQYF. The CDR3, as DNA: TGTGCCAGCAGCTTAGCGTCCGGCTACGAGCAGTACTTC.

V gene TRBV11-3 combines with J gene TRBJ2-7; 8 bases map to TRBD1. Germline V CDR1 and CDR2: SGHNT, YENEEA. The CDR3 spans 15 residues. After removal of 1 base from V and 1 base from J, the junction contained 3 bases not matched to a gene. The CDR3: CASSLAGTGSYEQYF. DNA for the CDR3: TGTGCCAGCAGCTTAGCGGGGACAGGTTCCTACGAGCAGTACTTC.

The chain is built from TRBV5-4 and TRBJ2-3; D might be TRBD1 (6 bases). Germline loops: CDR1 SGHNT, CDR2 YYREEE (reference sequence). The germline V and J ends were trimmed by 3 bases and 0 bases, with 20 bases remaining between them. CDR3 size: 18 residues. In nucleotides, the CDR3 is TGTGCCAGCAGCTGGCCACCTGGCAGGGGTGAGAGCACAGATACGCAGTATTTT. Encoded protein: CASSWPPGRGESTDTQYF.

This chain connects TRBV5-1 to TRBJ2-5; no clear D. With 1 base removed from V and 1 base from J, the gap between germline ends came to 8 bases. This CDR3 comprises 14 residues. CDR1 and CDR2 (germline): SGHRS, YFSETQ. CDR3 DNA sequence: TGCGCCAGCAGCTTGACGGTATCCCAAGAGACCCAGTACTTC. Protein: CASSLTVSQETQYF.

This chain joins TRBV11-2 and TRBJ1-5; 8 positions agree with TRBD1. Losses at the gene ends were 3 bases for V and 4 bases for J; bases not matched to a gene: 2. The CDR3 is made up of 14 amino acids. Per germline, CDR1 SGHAT and CDR2 FQNNGV. CDR3 DNA sequence: TGTGCCAGCAGCTTGGGACAGGTAAATCAGCCCCAGCATTTT. Translation: CASSLGQVNQPQHF.

The chain has TRBV5-1 and TRBJ1-2; D gene ambiguous. Looked up from germline, CDR1 is SGHRS and CDR2 is YFSETQ. The CDR3 covers 13 residues. The germline V and J ends were trimmed by 4 bases and 0 bases, with 7 bases remaining between them. The CDR3 nucleotides are TGCGCCAGCAGCGCAGACTCTAACTATGGCTACACCTTC. It is translated as CASSADSNYGYTF.

The gene calls are TRBV28 and TRBJ2-7; the match to TRBD2 covers 13 bases. CDR1 is MDHEN, CDR2 SYDVKM, per germline. CDR3 size: 14 residues. CDR3: CEARLAGGSYEQYF. The CDR3 bases are TGTGAGGCCCGACTAGCGGGAGGATCTTACGAGCAGTACTTC.

The chain combines TRBV6-5 with TRBJ1-1; D not certain. V lost 7 bases and J lost 1, with 13 bases in between. This CDR3 is built from 14 residues. CDR1 and CDR2 (germline): MNHEY, SVGAGI. The CDR3 region is CASTKFTPNTEAFF. CDR3 nucleotides: TGTGCCAGCACCAAATTTACACCGAACACTGAAGCTTTCTTT.

The chain is built from TRBV30 and TRBJ1-3, with D tentatively TRBD1 (6 bases). Trimming stripped 0 bases from V and 1 base from J, with 10 bases between. This CDR3 contains 15 residues. Germline V gene lookup returns CDR1 GTSNPN and CDR2 SVGIG (reference sequence). As DNA, the CDR3 is TGTGCCTGGAGTGTTGGGGGGGCGTCTGGAAACACCATATATTTT. It specifies CAWSVGGASGNTIYF.